One sample yielded the 30 T cell receptor beta chains listed below, sequenced in a study of T cells in Graves' hyperthyroidism and ophthalmopathy. Authors of the study amplified TCR beta CDR3 regions from RNA transcripts. First-round RT-PCR targeting the TCR CDR3 was performed with the HTBI primer set. Each CDR3 protein gets one entry after TCRdb re-called the multiplex PCR reads with MiXCR. The sample holds roughly 840,000 distinct CDR3 sequences, 35% to 40% seen once. The sample taken for sequencing was blood. The receptors shown here come from a man between 18 and 35 years old with Graves' hyperthyroidism.

The chain has TRBV2 and TRBJ1-1; D might be TRBD1 (6 bases). The CDR3 spans 16 residues. Germline V lookup: CDR1 SNHLY, CDR2 FYNNEI. V dropped 4 bases and J dropped 6 bases, with 21 bases sitting between them. This CDR3 reads CASSGMLGGFWAEAFF. In DNA, the CDR3 is TGTGCCAGCAGTGGTATGTTAGGGGGATTTTGGGCTGAAGCTTTCTTT. Combining the CDR3 with reference TRBV2 and TRBJ1-1 gives the whole variable domain EPEVTQTPSHQVTQMGQEVILRCVPISNHLYFYWYRQILGQKVEFLVSFYNNEISEKSEIFDDQFSVERPDGSNFTLKIRSTKLEDSAMYFCASSGMLGGFWAEAFFGQGTRLTVV.

This clonotype showed up many times. The DNA of the CDR3 is TGCAGTGCTACGGAAGGACATCCGCAGCCCCAGCATTTT. Protein product: CSATEGHPQPQHF. V is TRBV20-1 and J is TRBJ1-5; TRBD1 might be the D (5 bases). The CDR3 length is 13 residues. Germline CDR1 is DFQATT and CDR2 is SNEGSKA (reference sequence). V was clipped by 4 bases and J by 7 bases, with 14 bases between them.

Worth noting for this clonotype: This may be a read error, as it is one base from a much larger clone. V usage is TRBV29-1 and J usage is TRBJ1-1; D uncertain. This CDR3 region has 13 residues. In germline, CDR1 is SQVTM, CDR2 ANQGSEA. In DNA, the CDR3 is TGCAACGCCGAGGACGAATTAAACACTGAAGCTTTCTTT. Translation: CNAEDELNTEAFF.

This clonotype occurred many times. The V call is TRBV19, the J call TRBJ1-5; D is ambiguous. Germline V gives CDR1 LNHDA, CDR2 SQIVND (reference sequence). The V end was cut by 7 bases, the J end by 3 bases, with 7 bases between. CDR3 length: 12 residues. This chain's CDR3 is CASTTTNQPQHF. The CDR3 DNA is TGTGCCAGTACGACCACCAATCAGCCCCAGCATTTT.

This clonotype was counted only a few times. The genes are TRBV9 and TRBJ2-7, with D perhaps matching TRBD2 (5 bases). Germline-derived CDR1 and CDR2 are SGDLS and YYNGEE. The CDR3 sequence is 15 residues long. V lost 1 base, J lost 2 bases, and 13 bases lay in between. The CDR3 region is CASSVLEVPTYEQYF. The CDR3 DNA reads as TGTGCCAGCAGCGTATTGGAGGTTCCGACCTACGAGCAGTACTTC.

Comment on this clonotype: The junction differs from germline at one of its ends, possibly a read error. The J gene is TRBJ1-6, the V gene TRBV4-1; a weak D match, TRBD1 (5 bases). The CDR3 extends over 14 amino acids. Per germline, CDR1 MGHRA and CDR2 YSYEKL. The CDR3 here is CASSQDSYYSTLHF. The CDR3 nucleotides are TGTGCCAGCAGCCAAGACAGCTACTATTCAACCCTCCACTTT.

Of note for this clonotype: Because it lacks the conserved phenylalanine or tryptophan at the end, this CDR3 is likely a read error. This rearrangement joins TRBV2 to TRBJ2-5; 11 bases agree with TRBD2. Germline loops: CDR1 SNHLY, CDR2 FYNNEI. With 6 bases clipped from V and 4 bases from J, the junction kept 7 bases outside the gene matches. The CDR3 runs 15 residues. The CDR3 sequence is CASRKTSGMSETQYL. As DNA, the CDR3 is TGTGCCAGCAGAAAGACTAGCGGGATGTCAGAGACCCAGTACCTC.

The rearrangement links TRBV7-9 to TRBJ2-5, with a possible D match to TRBD1 (6 bases). Trimming removed 4 bases from V and 5 bases from J, with 17 bases in between. This CDR3 contains 15 residues. Germline values: CDR1 SEHNR, CDR2 FQNEAQ (reference sequence). CDR3 DNA: TGTGCCAGCAGCTCTCTCGTTGGGGGCCGGGAGACCCAGTACTTC. Its translation: CASSSLVGGRETQYF.

V is TRBV12-3 or TRBV12-4 and J is TRBJ1-2; unclear D gene. V gave up 5 bases and J gave up 4 bases, with 14 bases separating them. This CDR3 is 14 amino acids long. The CDR3 loop reads CASSELEGGYGYTF. CDR3 DNA: TGTGCCAGCAGTGAGTTGGAGGGCGGCTATGGCTACACCTTC.

Ten or more counts support this clonotype. The chain is built from TRBV2 and TRBJ1-1, with 7 bases identical to TRBD1. Germline V CDR1 and CDR2: SNHLY, FYNNEI. The CDR3 has 15 amino acids. Trimming cost V 5 bases and J 1 base; bases outside gene matches: 7. The CDR3 region is CASSNRQGGNTEAFF. The CDR3, as DNA: TGTGCCAGCAGTAACAGACAGGGTGGGAACACTGAAGCTTTCTTT.

This clonotype was seen more than once but under ten times. The rearrangement links TRBV7-8 to TRBJ1-5; D is ambiguous. This CDR3 has 17 amino acids. Germline V lookup: CDR1 SGHVS, CDR2 FQNEAQ. Deletions cut 1 base from V and 0 bases from J, with 13 bases between. The CDR3 DNA reads TGTGCCAGCAGCTTAGGTCCGGACTACTATAGCAATCAGCCCCAGCATTTT. It specifies CASSLGPDYYSNQPQHF.

This clonotype turned up a few times. The V gene is TRBV12-3 or TRBV12-4, the J gene TRBJ2-7; 8 nucleotides align to TRBD2. The CDR3 has 14 residues. V trimming: 3 bases; J trimming: 6 bases; junction bases outside the gene matches: 7. This CDR3 reads CASSLGREVREQYF. CDR3 coding DNA: TGTGCCAGCAGTTTGGGGCGGGAGGTCCGCGAGCAGTACTTC.

The genes are TRBV20-1 and TRBJ1-6; D gene ambiguous. The length of the CDR3 is 15 residues. Germline V gene data show CDR1 as DFQATT and CDR2 as SNEGSKA (reference sequence). V was shortened by 0 bases and J by 4 bases, with 10 bases between the two germline ends. In DNA form, the CDR3 reads TGCAGTGCTAGAGAAACGGGAGCTTATAATTCACCCCTCCACTTT. Amino acid sequence: CSARETGAYNSPLHF.

V and J are TRBV19 and TRBJ1-5, with 7 bases identical to TRBD1. This CDR3 is built from 15 residues. Germline-derived CDR1 and CDR2 are LNHDA and SQIVND (reference sequence). V was clipped by 9 bases and J by 3 bases; unmatched bases: 11. CDR3 sequence: CASHLGQRVNQPQHF. The CDR3 DNA follows: TGTGCCAGCCATCTGGGACAGCGAGTCAATCAGCCCCAGCATTTT.

The chain carries TRBV12-3 or TRBV12-4 and TRBJ1-1; D might be TRBD1 (5 bases). The CDR3 totals 13 residues. V lost 7 bases to trimming and J lost 6 bases, with 15 bases between them. CDR3 sequence (DNA): TGTGCCAGCAACCTACCCGGGGGGTCTGAAGCTTTCTTT. It encodes CASNLPGGSEAFF.

In its sample, this clonotype was seen many times. CDR3 nucleotides: TGTGCCAGCAGTGAAGGTGCTCGGCTTAATTCACCCCTCCACTTT. It codes for CASSEGARLNSPLHF. The chain uses TRBV2 and TRBJ1-6; no clear D. V was pared by 1 base and J by 6 bases, with 10 bases between. The CDR3 runs 15 residues. Germline values: CDR1 SNHLY, CDR2 FYNNEI.

This clonotype was detected ten times or more. The chain employs TRBV5-1 and TRBJ1-1, with D possibly TRBD1 on 6 matching bases. The CDR3 loop spans 13 amino acids. The germline gives CDR1 SGHRS, CDR2 YFSETQ. V was clipped by 6 bases and J by 3 bases, with 12 bases between them. CDR3 loop: CASTGEGDTEAFF. The CDR3 region has the DNA TGCGCCAGCACCGGCGAGGGGGACACTGAAGCTTTCTTT.

This clonotype was detected only a few times. The V gene is TRBV7-2, the J gene TRBJ1-5; D unclear. The CDR3 runs 14 residues. In germline, CDR1 is SGHTA, CDR2 FQGNSA. V was clipped by 1 base and J by 2 bases, with 6 bases between them. The CDR3 is CASSLVFGNQPQHF. The CDR3 coding sequence is TGTGCCAGCAGCTTAGTTTTTGGCAATCAGCCCCAGCATTTT.

Of note for this clonotype: The final CDR3 position lacks the conserved phenylalanine or tryptophan, pointing to a likely read error. The chain employs TRBV7-9 and TRBJ2-7; D possibly corresponds to TRBD2 (5 bases). Germline V gene data show CDR1 as SEHNR and CDR2 as FQNEAQ (reference sequence). The CDR3 length is 12 residues. V was pared by 5 bases and J by 3 bases, with 8 bases between. CDR3 sequence reads: CASSQRGYEQYL. The CDR3 DNA sequence: TGTGCCAGCAGCCAACGGGGCTACGAGCAGTACTTA.

As for this clonotype: One junction end does not reproduce the germline sequence, and a read error may be involved. V and J are TRBV7-9 and TRBJ2-7; 12 nucleotides align to TRBD1. Germline V gene lookup returns CDR1 SEHNR and CDR2 FQNEAQ (reference sequence). The CDR3 consists of 14 residues. CDR3 protein: CASSQAGTGGVQYF. Here the CDR3 DNA reads TGCGCCAGCAGCCAAGCCGGGACAGGGGGCGTCCAGTACTTC.

This clonotype was observed a handful of times. The chain has TRBV5-1 and TRBJ1-2; 8 nucleotides line up with TRBD1. The V gene's germline CDR1 is SGHRS and CDR2 YFSETQ. V trimming: 6 bases; J trimming: 8 bases; junction bases outside the gene matches: 9. This CDR3 spans 13 amino acids. CDR3: CASTDRGSGGYTF. The CDR3 DNA is TGCGCCAGCACCGACAGGGGTTCGGGGGGCTACACCTTC. The whole variable domain, filled in from reference TRBV5-1 and TRBJ1-2, reads KAGVTQTPRYLIKTRGQQVTLSCSPISGHRSVSWYQQTPGQGLQFLFEYFSETQRNKGNFPGRFSGRQFSNSRSEMNVSTLELGDSALYLCASTDRGSGGYTFGSGTRLTVV.

The chain links TRBV7-9 to TRBJ1-3; TRBD1 matches 9 bases. Unmatched junction bases numbered 7, after V lost 7 bases and J lost 0 bases. The CDR3 totals 16 residues. Germline V lookup: CDR1 SEHNR, CDR2 FQNEAQ (reference sequence). CDR3 in amino acids: CASNPGQGDSGNTIYF. CDR3 in DNA: TGTGCCAGCAATCCGGGACAGGGAGACTCTGGAAACACCATATATTTT.

V gene TRBV19 combines with J gene TRBJ2-2; D remains unclear. CDR3 length: 14 residues. The germline gives CDR1 LNHDA, CDR2 SQIVND (reference sequence). V dropped 8 bases and J dropped 0 bases, with 10 bases sitting between them. CDR3 region: CASWNSANTGELFF. The CDR3 bases are TGTGCCAGTTGGAACAGCGCGAACACCGGGGAGCTGTTTTTT.

This clonotype was seen a few times. The chain recombines TRBV6-5 with TRBJ1-1; D unclear. This CDR3 is 11 amino acids long. Germline lookup yields CDR1 MNHEY and CDR2 SVGAGI. Between the trimmed V and J ends, which lost 7 bases and 6 bases, there was a span of 9 bases. For the CDR3, the DNA is TGTGCCAGCAATCGTATCCCTGAAGCTTTCTTT. Protein: CASNRIPEAFF.

The gene calls are TRBV29-1 and TRBJ2-7, with TRBD1 matching over 8 bases. This CDR3 is 11 amino acids long. The germline V gene encodes CDR1 SQVTM and CDR2 ANQGSEA. With 5 bases clipped from V and 3 bases from J, the junction kept 0 bases outside the gene matches. The CDR3 sequence: CSVTGGYEQYF. In DNA form, the CDR3 reads TGCAGCGTTACAGGGGGCTACGAGCAGTACTTC.

This clonotype was seen a handful of times. The J gene is TRBJ1-6, the V gene TRBV6-7; TRBD1 agrees at 7 bases. TRBV6-7 is given ORF status, its function remaining uncertain. The CDR3 spans 18 residues. Trimming at V came to 7 bases and at J to 6 bases, leaving 18 bases not matched to a gene. CDR3 DNA: TGTGCCAGCACCTCGAAGAGATGGACAGGTGGATTTAATTCACCCCTCCACTTT. It specifies CASTSKRWTGGFNSPLHF.

The chain recombines TRBV29-1 with TRBJ2-7; a weak D match, TRBD2 (6 bases). The CDR3 runs to 11 residues. Between the trimmed V and J ends, which lost 5 bases and 6 bases, there was a span of 11 bases. The V gene's germline CDR1 is SQVTM and CDR2 ANQGSEA. The CDR3 sequence: CSVNPGGEQYF. CDR3 nucleotides: TGCAGCGTTAACCCCGGGGGCGAGCAGTACTTC.

The chain couples TRBV10-3 to TRBJ1-1; 9 nucleotides agree with TRBD1. V lost 6 bases and J lost 3; bases outside the gene matches: 8. The germline V gene encodes CDR1 ENHRY and CDR2 SYGVKD. CDR3 length: 15 residues. The CDR3 region is CAISPGQGPDTEAFF. CDR3 coding DNA: TGTGCCATCAGCCCGGGACAGGGACCTGACACTGAAGCTTTCTTT.

The gene calls are TRBV24-1 and TRBJ2-5; 11 bases are a match to TRBD2. J lost 11 bases, V lost 4 bases, and 11 bases had no gene match. CDR3 size: 15 residues. Germline CDR1 and CDR2: KGHDR and SFDVKD. The CDR3 sequence: CATSESLAGGIEQYF. The CDR3 DNA follows: TGTGCCACCAGTGAGTCCCTAGCGGGAGGTATTGAGCAGTACTTC.

This clonotype was seen at least ten times. The CDR3 here is CASSFGTGDNSPLHF. In nucleotides, the CDR3 is TGTGCCAGCAGCTTCGGGACAGGGGATAATTCACCCCTCCACTTT. The J gene is TRBJ1-6, the V gene TRBV7-9; 10 nucleotides line up with TRBD1. The CDR3 covers 15 residues. Looked up from germline, CDR1 is SEHNR and CDR2 is FQNEAQ (reference sequence). Trimming at V came to 3 bases and at J to 5 bases, leaving 1 base not matched to a gene.